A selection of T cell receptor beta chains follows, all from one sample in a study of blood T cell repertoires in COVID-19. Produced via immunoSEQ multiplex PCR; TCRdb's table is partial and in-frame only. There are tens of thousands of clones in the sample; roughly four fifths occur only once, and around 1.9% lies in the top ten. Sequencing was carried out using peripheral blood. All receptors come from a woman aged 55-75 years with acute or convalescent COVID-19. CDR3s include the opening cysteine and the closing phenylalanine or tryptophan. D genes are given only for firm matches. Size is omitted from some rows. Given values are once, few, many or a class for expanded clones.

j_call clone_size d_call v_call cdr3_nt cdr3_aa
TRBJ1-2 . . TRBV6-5 TGTGCCAGCAGTCAGGGCGGTTGGGGCTACACCTTC CASSQGGWGYTF
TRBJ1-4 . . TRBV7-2 TGTGCCAGCAGTCAAAATGGCGCGGGGAATAATGAAAAACTGTTTTTT CASSQNGAGNNEKLFF
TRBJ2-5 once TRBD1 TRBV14 TGTGCCAGCAGCCTCGACAGGGTCCAAGAGACCCAGTACTTC CASSLDRVQETQYF
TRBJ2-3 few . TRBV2 TGTGCCAGCAGTGCCGGGAGTCATAGCACAGATACGCAGTATTTT CASSAGSHSTDTQYF
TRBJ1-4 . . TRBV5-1 TGCGCCAGCAGCTTGGAGCGGGGTGGGGAAAAACTGTTTTTT CASSLERGGEKLFF
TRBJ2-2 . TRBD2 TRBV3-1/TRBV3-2 TGTGCCAGCAGCCTTACTAGCGGGAGGAACACCGGGGAGCTGTTTTTT CASSLTSGRNTGELFF
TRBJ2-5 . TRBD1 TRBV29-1 TGCAGCGTTCGGCAGGGGGCTTCTGAGACCCAGTACTTC CSVRQGASETQYF
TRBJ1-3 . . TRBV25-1 TGTGCCAGCAGTAAAGCGTCCGGACAAAGAAACACCATATATTTT CASSKASGQRNTIYF
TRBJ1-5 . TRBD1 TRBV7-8 TGTGCCAGCAGCCCCTATTTTAGTACAGGGGATAATCAGCCCCAGCATTTT CASSPYFSTGDNQPQHF
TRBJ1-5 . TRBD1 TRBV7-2 TGTGCCAGCAGCCCCGGACAGGGATCCGTTCAGCCCCAGCATTTT CASSPGQGSVQPQHF
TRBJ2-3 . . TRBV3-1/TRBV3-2 TGTGCCAGCAGCCGACAAAAGGGGGGGACGGGGACAGATACGCAGTATTTT CASSRQKGGTGTDTQYF
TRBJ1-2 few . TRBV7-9 TGTGCCAGCAGCCCCCCACAGGTGAGCTATGGCTACACCTTC CASSPPQVSYGYTF
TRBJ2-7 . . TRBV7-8 TGTGCCAGCAGCATTAACAGGGATCCCTACGAGCAGTACTTC CASSINRDPYEQYF
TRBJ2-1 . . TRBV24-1 TGTGCCACCAGTGATTTGGCGGGGAATGAGCAGTTCTTC CATSDLAGNEQFF
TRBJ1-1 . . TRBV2 TGTGCCAGCAGAGCAAAAATAGGACAAATAAACACTGAAGCTTTCTTT CASRAKIGQINTEAFF
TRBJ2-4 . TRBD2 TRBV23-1 TGCGCCAGCTCCACCGATCCCGGGACTAGCGGGAGGAATCTAGAGTGCATTCAGTACTTC CASSTDPGTSGRNLECIQYF
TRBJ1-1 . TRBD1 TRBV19 TGTGCCGTCCTGGGGAAGGCAGGGGGCACTGAAGCTTTCTTT CAVLGKAGGTEAFF
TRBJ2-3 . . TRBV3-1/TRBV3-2 TGTGCCAGCAGCGGCCGACACGCCAGCACAGATACGCAGTATTTT CASSGRHASTDTQYF
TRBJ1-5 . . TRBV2 TGTGCCAGCATCCGGGATGAGGGGGGCAATCAGCCCCAGCATTTT CASIRDEGGNQPQHF
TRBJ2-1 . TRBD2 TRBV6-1 TGTGCCAGCAGTGAAGCGCTTCCGGGAGGTGAGCAGTTCTTC CASSEALPGGEQFF
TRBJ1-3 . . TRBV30 TGTGCCTGGAGTGAATATGACACCATATATTTT CAWSEYDTIYF
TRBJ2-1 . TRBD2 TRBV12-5 TGTGCTAGTGGTATTGCGGGGGGGCGGAATGAGCAGTTCTTC CASGIAGGRNEQFF
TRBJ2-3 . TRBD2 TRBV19 TGTGCCAGTACGGGGGGGAAAACAGATACGCAGTATTTT CASTGGKTDTQYF
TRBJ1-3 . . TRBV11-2 TGTGCCAGCAGCCCGGACATCCACTCTGGAAACACCATATATTTT CASSPDIHSGNTIYF
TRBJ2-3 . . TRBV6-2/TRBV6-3 TGTGCCAGCAGTAGAGGACTACATAGCCTGCCTACAGATACGCAGTATTTT CASSRGLHSLPTDTQYF